What follows are 8 T cell receptor beta chains derived from one specimen sequenced in a study of blood T cell repertoires in COVID-19. Profiling relied on immunoSEQ multiplex PCR, and the TCRdb table lists in-frame clones only, not all of them. The table includes about 180,000 clones, 80% detected once. The sequencing sample was made of PBMCs or T cells enriched from blood (not recorded which). Receptors were obtained from a man in his sixties who had been exposed to COVID-19.

V gene TRBV5-1 combines with J gene TRBJ1-2; D gene unclear. Germline V gene sequence: CDR1 SGHRS, CDR2 YFSETQ. The CDR3 totals 13 residues. Trimming took 4 bases from V and 0 from J, leaving 7 bases between them. CDR3 bases: TGCGCCAGCAGCGAAACAGCTAACTATGGCTACACCTTC. Translating gives CASSETANYGYTF.

This chain links TRBV7-9 with TRBJ1-6, with D possibly matching TRBD1 (6 bases). V was clipped by 7 bases and J by 9 bases, with 13 bases between them. The CDR3 length is 13 residues. CDR1 is SEHNR, CDR2 FQNEAQ, per germline (reference sequence). CDR3 loop: CASNKNRVSPLHF. The DNA for the CDR3 is TGTGCCAGCAACAAAAACAGGGTTTCACCCCTCCACTTT.

The chain joins TRBV5-1 to TRBJ2-5; TRBD2 is a possible D gene (5 bases). Germline-derived CDR1 and CDR2 are SGHRS and YFSETQ. The CDR3 is 14 residues long. The V gene lost 0 bases and the J gene lost 3 bases, with 9 bases spanning the gap. Here the CDR3 reads CASSLADSKETQYF. CDR3 bases: TGCGCCAGCAGCTTGGCGGACTCTAAAGAGACCCAGTACTTC.

The rearrangement joins TRBV3-1 (or the pseudogene TRBV3-2) to TRBJ2-4, with 7 bases that match TRBD1. Germline CDR1 and CDR2: LGHDT and YNNKEL (reference sequence). CDR3 length: 15 residues. V lost 6 bases, J lost 1 base, and 6 bases stayed unmatched. This chain's CDR3 is CASRLQGTAKNIQYF. DNA for the CDR3: TGTGCCAGCAGACTACAGGGGACGGCCAAAAACATTCAGTACTTC.

The chain recombines TRBV9 with TRBJ2-2; 10 nucleotides match TRBD2. This CDR3 contains 18 residues. Germline lookup yields CDR1 SGDLS and CDR2 YYNGEE. V trimming: 4 bases; J trimming: 5 bases; junction bases outside the gene matches: 14. CDR3 DNA sequence: TGTGCCAGCAGCTCTCGAGGGGTAGCGGGAGGACGTACCGGGGAGCTGTTTTTT. Translation: CASSSRGVAGGRTGELFF.

The J gene is TRBJ2-2, the V gene TRBV19, with 9 bases matching TRBD1. The CDR3 is made up of 15 amino acids. Germline values: CDR1 LNHDA, CDR2 SQIVND (reference sequence). Trimming at V came to 6 bases and at J to 5 bases, leaving 7 bases not matched to a gene. The CDR3 loop reads CASSHTGGGTGELFF. CDR3 DNA: TGTGCCAGTAGCCACACAGGGGGCGGTACCGGGGAGCTGTTTTTT.

This clone showed up just once. The gene calls are TRBV6-4 and TRBJ2-7; 8 positions agree with TRBD2. The CDR3 covers 15 residues. V lost 4 bases, J lost 3 bases, and 8 bases stayed unmatched. From germline, CDR1 is MRHNA and CDR2 SNTAGT. Here the CDR3 DNA reads TGTGCCAGCAGTGTCGAAGCGGGAGAGGTCTACGAGCAGTACTTC. Its protein is CASSVEAGEVYEQYF.

The chain joins TRBV5-4 to TRBJ1-2; no definite D call. CDR1 is SGHNT and CDR2 is YYREEE in the germline V gene (reference sequence). The CDR3 length is 15 residues. Trimming pared 0 bases from V and 0 bases from J, leaving 9 bases between. CDR3 DNA sequence: TGTGCCAGCAGCTTGGACACGGGGTCTAACTATGGCTACACCTTC. It translates to CASSLDTGSNYGYTF.